The next 17 T cell receptor beta chains were all read from a single sample in a study of blood T cells in healthy people across ages. Primed by a sample-barcoded 5' primer and a J-beta primer mix, a second PCR proceeded for 7 to 11 cycles. A single record per CDR3 protein comes from TCRdb applying MiXCR to the 5' RACE reads. The sample carries 550,000 to 700,000 distinct CDR3 sequences, approximately 27% recorded once. Material: blood. The receptors come from a woman aged 70-85 years in good health.

This chain connects TRBV6-5 to TRBJ2-1; 8 positions agree with TRBD2. Per the germline V gene, CDR1 is MNHEY and CDR2 is SVGAGI. The CDR3 totals 15 residues. V shed 5 bases, J shed 4 bases, and the junction held 7 bases outside the gene matches. The CDR3 DNA reads as TGTGCCAGCAGTCCCGGGGGGGGCCTATACAATGAGCAGTTCTTC. This encodes CASSPGGGLYNEQFF.

V is TRBV7-2 and J is TRBJ2-7, with TRBD1 identical over 7 bases. Trimming took 3 bases from V and 0 from J; bases not matched to a gene: 5. The germline gives CDR1 SGHTA, CDR2 FQGNSA. The CDR3 length is 15 residues. CDR3 sequence (DNA): TGTGCCAGCAGCTTGACAGGGTCGATCTCCTACGAGCAGTACTTC. It codes for CASSLTGSISYEQYF.

J is TRBJ1-2 and V is TRBV9; D perhaps matches TRBD1 (6 bases). CDR3 length equals 14 residues. The V and J ends lost 0 bases and 8 bases respectively, with 14 bases between them. Germline-derived CDR1 and CDR2 are SGDLS and YYNGEE. The CDR3 region is CASSVATGAQGYTF. As DNA, the CDR3 is TGTGCCAGCAGCGTAGCGACGGGGGCGCAAGGCTACACCTTC.

V and J are TRBV12-3 or TRBV12-4 and TRBJ2-7; 8 positions match TRBD2. The trim removed 6 bases at V and 6 bases at J, leaving 10 bases unmatched. The CDR3 length is 14 residues. CDR3: CASREAGVSSEQYF. CDR3 bases: TGTGCCAGCAGGGAAGCGGGAGTGAGCTCCGAGCAGTACTTC.

This rearrangement joins TRBV2 to TRBJ2-1; 8 nucleotides align to TRBD1. Per germline, CDR1 SNHLY and CDR2 FYNNEI. This CDR3 region has 17 residues. After removal of 6 bases from V and 2 bases from J, the junction contained 12 bases not matched to a gene. CDR3 region: CASRARKSTGAYNEQFF. CDR3 in DNA: TGTGCCAGCAGGGCCCGGAAATCGACAGGGGCCTACAATGAGCAGTTCTTC.

V usage is TRBV10-3 and J usage is TRBJ2-5; 8 positions match TRBD1. The length of the CDR3 is 13 residues. Trimming cost V 7 bases and J 5 bases; bases outside gene matches: 6. The germline V gene encodes CDR1 ENHRY and CDR2 SYGVKD. Here the CDR3 reads CAIKGTGGETQYF. The CDR3 coding sequence is TGTGCCATCAAGGGAACAGGGGGGGAGACCCAGTACTTC.

Written as DNA, the CDR3 is TGTGCCAGCAGTGAATCGGTTGAGCAGTTCTTC. Its protein product is CASSESVEQFF. The gene calls are TRBV6-1 and TRBJ2-1; D unclear. CDR3 length: 11 amino acids. The V end was cut by 2 bases, the J end by 9 bases, with 5 bases between. CDR1 and CDR2 from the germline V gene are MNHNS and SASEGT.

This clonotype was seen only a few times. The chain employs TRBV5-5 and TRBJ1-1; D gene ambiguous. Germline V gene lookup returns CDR1 SGHKS and CDR2 YYEKEE (reference sequence). Trimming took off 4 bases at V and 1 base at J, with 14 bases between the two ends. The CDR3 sequence is 15 residues long. DNA for the CDR3: TGTGCCAGCAGCCGTCTCGGGCAGGCGAACACTGAAGCTTTCTTT. It encodes CASSRLGQANTEAFF.

This clonotype was counted a few times. This sequence joins TRBV7-9 and TRBJ1-6; 7 nucleotides align to TRBD1. The germline CDR1 and CDR2 sequences are SEHNR and FQNEAQ (reference sequence). Trimming cost V 8 bases and J 8 bases; bases outside gene matches: 9. The CDR3 length is 14 residues. The CDR3 DNA is TGTGCCAGCGGTATCCGGGACAGAGATTCACCCCTCCACTTT. Encoded protein: CASGIRDRDSPLHF.

In this sample, this clonotype turned up a few times. The chain combines TRBV7-2 with TRBJ2-5, with D hard to call. The V end was cut by 2 bases, the J end by 5 bases, with 15 bases between. The CDR3 runs 15 residues. Germline CDR1 is SGHTA and CDR2 is FQGNSA. Written as DNA, the CDR3 is TGTGCCAGCAGCTTATCCACAACACCCGGGGAGACCCAGTACTTC. As protein: CASSLSTTPGETQYF.

The J gene is TRBJ1-5, the V gene TRBV4-2, with D hard to call. The V end lost 1 base, the J end lost 6 bases, and 10 bases lay between the germline ends. CDR1 is LGHNA, CDR2 YNFKEQ, per germline. The CDR3 has 14 residues. CDR3 bases: TGTGCCAGCAGCCAAGTTGAGGGTAGTCAGCCCCAGCATTTT. Translated: CASSQVEGSQPQHF.

The chain recombines TRBV6-6 with TRBJ2-7, with D unresolved. The CDR3 is 12 residues long. CDR1 is MNHNY and CDR2 is SVGAGI in the germline V gene (reference sequence). V was trimmed by 2 bases and J by 6 bases, leaving 8 bases between them. The CDR3 here is CASSYGKTEQYF. The CDR3 DNA sequence: TGTGCCAGCAGTTACGGGAAAACCGAGCAGTACTTC.

V usage is TRBV6-5 and J usage is TRBJ2-3; D might be TRBD1 (6 bases). There are 13 residues in the CDR3. Germline CDR1 is MNHEY and CDR2 is SVGAGI. Trimming took 4 bases from V and 6 from J, leaving 11 bases between them. CDR3 loop: CASSSGASDTQYF. As DNA, the CDR3 is TGTGCCAGCAGTTCAGGGGCAAGCGATACGCAGTATTTT.

The genes are TRBV28 and TRBJ2-4; TRBD1 aligns across 9 bases. The trim removed 4 bases at V and 2 bases at J, leaving 6 bases unmatched. CDR3 size: 16 residues. The germline V gene has CDR1 MDHEN and CDR2 SYDVKM. The CDR3 DNA is TGTGCCAGCAGTTCCCTGTACAGGGGGCCCAAAAACATTCAGTACTTC. Translating gives CASSSLYRGPKNIQYF.

The CDR3 nucleotides read TGCGCCAGCAGCCAAGAACCCATCGAGGGGACTGAAGCTTTCTTT. Translating gives CASSQEPIEGTEAFF. The chain recombines TRBV4-1 with TRBJ1-1; TRBD1 is a possible D gene (5 bases). V lost 0 bases and J lost 5, with 13 bases in between. Germline CDR1 MGHRA, CDR2 YSYEKL. The CDR3 covers 15 residues.

The CDR3 region has the DNA TGTGCCAGCAGTGCGGGACCGCAAGGAAACACCATATATTTT. It is translated as CASSAGPQGNTIYF. The chain is built from TRBV7-2 and TRBJ1-3, with a possible D match to TRBD1 (5 bases). Trimming pared 6 bases from V and 4 bases from J, leaving 13 bases between. CDR1 is SGHTA, CDR2 FQGNSA, per germline. The CDR3 consists of 14 residues. Drawing the rest from reference TRBV7-2 and TRBJ1-3, the complete variable domain is GAGVSQSPSNKVTEKGKDVELRCDPISGHTALYWYRQSLGQGLEFLIYFQGNSAPDKSGLPSDRFSAERTGGSVSTLTIQRTQQEDSAVYLCASSAGPQGNTIYFGEGSWLTVV.

The chain carries TRBV10-3 and TRBJ2-3; 7 bases fit TRBD1. J was trimmed by 0 bases and V by 7 bases; bases with no gene match: 7. The length of the CDR3 is 15 residues. Germline assignment: CDR1 ENHRY and CDR2 SYGVKD. CDR3 sequence reads: CAITPTGSSTDTQYF. Written as DNA, the CDR3 is TGTGCCATCACCCCGACAGGGTCTAGCACAGATACGCAGTATTTT.